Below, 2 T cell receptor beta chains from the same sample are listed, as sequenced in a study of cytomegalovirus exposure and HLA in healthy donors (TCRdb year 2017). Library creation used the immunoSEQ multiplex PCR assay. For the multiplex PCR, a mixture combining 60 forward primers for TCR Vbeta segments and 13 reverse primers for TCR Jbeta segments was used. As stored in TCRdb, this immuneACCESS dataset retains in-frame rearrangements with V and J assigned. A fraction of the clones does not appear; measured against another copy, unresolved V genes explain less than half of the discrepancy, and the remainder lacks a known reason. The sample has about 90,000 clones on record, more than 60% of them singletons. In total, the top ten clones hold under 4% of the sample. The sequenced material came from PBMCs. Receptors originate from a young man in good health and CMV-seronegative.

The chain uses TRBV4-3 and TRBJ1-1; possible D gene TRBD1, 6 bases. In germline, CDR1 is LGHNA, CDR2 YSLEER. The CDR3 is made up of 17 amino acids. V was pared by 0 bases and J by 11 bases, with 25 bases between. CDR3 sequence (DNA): TGCGCCAGCAGCCAAGAAGTAGGATCGGGGGGCGCGACCCGGGCTTTCTTT. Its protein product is CASSQEVGSGGATRAFF.

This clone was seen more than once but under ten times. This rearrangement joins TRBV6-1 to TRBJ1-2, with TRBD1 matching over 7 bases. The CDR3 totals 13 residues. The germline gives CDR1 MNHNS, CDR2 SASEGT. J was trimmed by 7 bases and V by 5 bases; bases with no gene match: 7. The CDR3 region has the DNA TGTGCCAGCAGTACAGGGGTTGGATTTGGCTACACCTTC. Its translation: CASSTGVGFGYTF.